These T cell receptor beta chains were read from a single sample in a study of vaccination effects on CD4 cells after COVID-19. This table comes from immunoSEQ multiplex PCR, and its TCRdb copy is limited to in-frame clones, with some not included. Among 45,000 to 65,000 clones listed, about 78% were seen once. These receptors' antigens are unknown. Source: CD4+ T cells from PBMCs cultured without peptide, taken after COVID-19 vaccination. The origin of the receptors is a human donor who received a COVID-19 vaccine. Each CDR3 is given with its conserved first and last residue. D genes are given only for firm matches. Clone size appears in some rows only: once, few, many, or a class for an expanded clone.

abundance | j_gene | d_gene | v_gene | CDR3aa | CDR3nt
. | TRBJ2-1 | . | TRBV29-1 | CSVFGGLSYNEQFF | TGCAGCGTTTTTGGGGGCCTATCCTACAATGAGCAGTTCTTC
. | TRBJ1-6 | TRBD1 | TRBV12-3/TRBV12-4 | CASSPRQGSPLHF | TGTGCCAGCAGCCCGAGACAGGGCTCACCCCTCCACTTT
. | TRBJ2-2 | TRBD2 | TRBV5-1 | CASCRQPGLPTGELFF | TGCGCCAGCTGCCGCCAGCCGGGACTACCGACCGGGGAGCTGTTTTTT
once | TRBJ1-2 | TRBD1 | TRBV19 | CASSADRGNGGYTF | TGTGCCAGTAGTGCAGACAGGGGAAATGGCGGCTACACCTTC
. | TRBJ2-1 | . | TRBV4-2 | CASSQDRQYNEQFF | TGTGCCAGCAGCCAAGATCGACAGTACAATGAGCAGTTCTTC
. | TRBJ1-2 | . | TRBV4-1 | CASSQVGQTSYGYTF | TGCGCCAGCAGCCAAGTAGGACAGACCTCTTATGGCTACACCTTC
few | TRBJ1-6 | . | TRBV25-1 | CASSERPFYNSPLHF | TGTGCCAGCAGTGAGAGGCCATTCTATAATTCACCCCTCCACTTT
. | TRBJ1-6 | TRBD1 | TRBV6-5 | CASSYGTGTGNSPLHF | TGTGCCAGCAGTTACGGAACCGGGACAGGAAATTCACCCCTCCACTTT
. | TRBJ1-4 | . | TRBV4-2 | CASSLRSDSLNEKLFF | TGTGCCAGCAGCCTGCGATCGGACAGCCTCAATGAAAAACTGTTTTTT
. | TRBJ1-1 | . | TRBV19 | CASSTKQWGTVEAFF | TGTGCCAGTAGTACAAAACAGTGGGGGACGGTTGAAGCTTTCTTT
. | TRBJ2-5 | . | TRBV2 | CASSGERGETQYF | TGTGCCAGCAGCGGGGAGCGAGGAGAGACCCAGTACTTC
. | TRBJ2-5 | . | TRBV24-1 | CATSDPLAQETQYF | TGTGCCACCAGTGATCCGCTAGCGCAAGAGACCCAGTACTTC
. | TRBJ1-2 | . | TRBV19 | CASSIFSGIYGYTF | TGTGCCAGTAGTATATTTTCAGGGATCTATGGCTACACCTTC
. | TRBJ2-4 | . | TRBV18 | CASSPEWGNIQYF | TGTGCCAGCTCACCCGAGTGGGGAAACATTCAGTACTTC
. | TRBJ1-1 | . | TRBV5-1 | CASSLDSGSVAFF | TGCGCCAGCAGCTTGGATTCAGGGAGCGTAGCTTTCTTT
. | TRBJ1-3 | TRBD1 | TRBV7-2 | CASSKTGTASGNTIYF | TGTGCCAGCAGCAAGACCGGGACAGCCTCTGGAAACACCATATATTTT
few | TRBJ1-6 | TRBD1 | TRBV3-1/TRBV3-2 | CASSLPPGTGESLHF | TGTGCCAGCAGCCTACCCCCCGGGACAGGGGAATCCCTCCACTTT
. | TRBJ1-1 | . | TRBV5-1 | CASSLIPGNTEAFF | TGCGCCAGCAGCTTGATTCCGGGGAACACTGAAGCTTTCTTT
. | TRBJ1-4 | TRBD1 | TRBV2 | CASKWGQEKLFF | TGTGCCAGCAAATGGGGACAGGAAAAACTGTTTTTT
. | TRBJ1-1 | . | TRBV30 | CAWSLIRQPNTEAFF | TGTGCCTGGAGTCTTATACGACAGCCGAACACTGAAGCTTTCTTT
. | TRBJ1-2 | . | TRBV5-1 | CASSLSGPPTSYTF | TGCGCCAGCAGCCTCTCGGGACCTCCAACCAGCTACACCTTC
. | TRBJ2-1 | . | TRBV15 | CATSIQISGATMKQFF | TGTGCCACCAGCATCCAAATTAGCGGAGCTACAATGAAGCAGTTCTTC
. | TRBJ2-1 | TRBD2 | TRBV2 | CASRETSGRHYNEQFF | TGTGCCAGCAGGGAAACTAGCGGGAGACACTACAATGAGCAGTTCTTC
once | TRBJ2-2 | TRBD1 | TRBV28 | CASRGQGVNTGELFF | TGTGCCAGCAGGGGGCAGGGGGTGAACACCGGGGAGCTGTTTTTT
. | TRBJ2-7 | . | TRBV6-5 | CASSYSFGEQYF | TGTGCCAGCAGTTACTCGTTTGGCGAGCAGTACTTC
. | TRBJ1-2 | . | TRBV5-4 | CATHIMGRGKGYTF | TGTGCCACCCATATCATGGGCAGGGGAAAGGGCTACACCTTC
. | TRBJ2-1 | . | TRBV7-9 | CASSLVSNEQFF | TGTGCCAGCAGCTTAGTCTCCAATGAGCAGTTCTTC
. | TRBJ1-6 | . | TRBV28 | CASSSNNSPLHF | TGTGCCAGCAGCTCGAATAATTCACCCCTCCACTTT